This TCR beta chain came from a study of blood T cell repertoires in COVID-19 (dated by TCRdb to 2019 to 2021). Looking at the study overall: The collaborator samples originated in the United States, Italy and Spain and spanned the acute and convalescent phases of COVID-19. The prospective study material was composed of cDNA or gDNA derived from T cells, B-cell-depleted T cells, or PBMCs. Deeply sampled blood TCRbeta repertoires from subjects exposed to, actively infected with, or recovered from COVID-19 were included in the dataset. A freely available public database, intended as a resource for researchers studying the immune response to SARS-CoV-2, is where the repertoires were released. The samples were drawn from two sources: the first 160 participants of the ongoing ImmuneRACE study, and about 1,300 subjects contributed by 6 global collaborators. Nearly every sample came with metadata listing a de-identified subject ID, COVID-19 status, age in years and sex. HLA class I and class II types, where available, came from metadata supplied by the sample provider rather than from assay-based typing. What the study reported, not specific to this receptor: The amount of clinical and demographic metadata varied by source and participant and was provided uncurated.

In this sample, this clone turned up a few times. This receptor's antigen is unknown. No much larger clone exists at a distance of one base, and base qualities are not known. Other DNA sequences in this sample translate to the same CDR3. Participants in the prospective study were aged roughly 18 to 89 years, lived in 20 to 25 United States geographic areas, and enrolled through a virtual design. Cohort assignment in the prospective study relied on participant-reported clinical history from a screening survey and a study questionnaire. In the prospective study, whole blood, serum and a nasopharyngeal or oropharyngeal swab were collected from each participant by mobile phlebotomists. Prospective study participants could optionally give additional blood draws and questionnaires over an approximately two-month period. Before DNA extraction, blood samples from the prospective study were shipped at room temperature or frozen.

The immunoSEQ Assay, a bias-controlled multiplex PCR, was used to amplify TCRbeta CDR3 regions from genomic DNA. For the original study's pipeline: The number of nucleated cells in each sample was estimated from the amplification of reference gene primers within the assay. Sequence reads were collapsed and filtered to measure the absolute abundance of every unique TCRbeta CDR3 rearrangement. For each sample, productive Simpson clonality was calculated as the square root of Simpson's diversity index across productive rearrangements. TCRdb re-hosts the immuneACCESS table, in-frame sequences only. Its copies lack some clones; in the studies checked, an unresolved V gene accounts for under half of them, and the cause for the rest is not known. V and J calls and clone size follow that table, whereas D and trimming were derived from the DNA. Counted in this sample were 350,000 to 400,000 clones; around 87% of them appeared once. Together, the top ten hold 0.9% to 1% of the sample.

CDR3 length: 13 amino acids, cysteine to phenylalanine. The kept DNA is CDR3 alone, 39 bases in frame from the first base. From the germline V gene (reference sequence), CDR1 is LNHDA and CDR2 is SQIVND. V is cut by 5 bases and J by 2 bases, and the space between the germline ends is 9 bases. The specimen sequenced was PBMCs or T cells enriched from blood (not recorded which). This sequence uses TRBV19 and TRBJ1-2, with no confidently assigned D gene. This TCR was sampled from a woman aged 25-40 years with acute COVID-19. The CDR3 protein: CASSYRGNYGYTF. The DNA is TGTGCCAGTAGTTATCGCGGGAACTATGGCTACACCTTC.